This T cell receptor (beta chain) was sequenced in a study of CD8+ T cells in alopecia areata. General study results and limits: Significant decreases in scalp clonality and expanded CD8+ clones followed tofacitinib treatment. Clonality in lesional scalp, especially alopecia totalis/universalis, exceeded that of normal scalp.

TCR sequencing used cDNA made by reverse transcription of extracted RNA. The repertoire was sequenced with immunoSEQ multiplex PCR; TCRdb's copy has only in-frame clones and lacks some. The table has approximately 200,000 clones, around 56% seen once. About this clone itself: As yet, its antigen is unknown.

Indicated treatment: oral pan-JAK inhibitor, 5-10 mg twice daily. Researchers gathered lesional scalp punch biopsies and peripheral blood from patients with alopecia areata. Using a FACSAria, the CD4+ and CD8+ T cells were sorted from the PBMCs. V lost 6 bases, J lost 6 bases, and 8 bases stayed unmatched. The germline gives CDR1 SQVTM, CDR2 ANQGSEA. The CDR3 contains 14 residues. The source is a human donor with alopecia areata. The sample here was CD4+ T cells sorted from blood, taken at week 4, from a patient treated with tofacitinib. V and J are TRBV29-1 and TRBJ1-5, with 10 bases matching TRBD1. CDR3 amino acids: CSVRGQGGSQPQHF. The CDR3 DNA reads as TGCAGCGTCCGTGGACAGGGGGGATCTCAGCCCCAGCATTTT.